This TCR beta chain appears in the sequencing data of a study of identical twins. Study observations and caveats: Out-of-frame TCR alpha sharing observed in monozygotic twins exceeded model estimates.

The ends were cut back, 3 bases at V and 6 bases at J, with 13 bases in the middle. The germline CDR1 and CDR2 sequences are MNHEY and SVGAGI. There are 14 residues in the CDR3. As for this clonotype: Antigen: not known.

TCRdb analysed the 5' RACE reads with MiXCR anew, one entry per CDR3 protein. The sample yields under 900,000 distinct CDR3 sequences, approximately 18% seen once. These same data were also listed under a study on T cells expressing NK-cell markers. That source notes: In the group of eight sequenced donors, seven were HCMV-seropositive and one was seronegative.

V gene TRBV6-5 combines with J gene TRBJ2-3; either TRBD1 or TRBD2 may fit D (5 bases each). The TCR was taken from a woman in her late teens or twenties in good health. Source material: PBMCs. The CDR3 loop is CASSYRGPPDTQYF. The DNA of the CDR3 is TGTGCCAGCAGTTATCGGGGCCCGCCCGATACGCAGTATTTT.